Presented here are 31 T cell receptor beta chains from one specimen sequenced in a study of blood T cell repertoires in COVID-19. Method: immunoSEQ multiplex PCR; TCRdb's copy keeps in-frame clones and lacks some. The data hold 70,000 to 100,000 clones, with just over 85% observed a single time. The sequenced sample was peripheral blood. These TCRs come from a woman in her seventies with acute or convalescent COVID-19.

J is TRBJ1-5 and V is TRBV6-6; TRBD1 might be the D (6 bases). CDR1 MNHNY and CDR2 SVGAGI come from the germline V gene (reference sequence). This CDR3 comprises 15 residues. V dropped 2 bases and J dropped 4 bases, with 12 bases sitting between them. CDR3 bases: TGTGCCAGCAGTTACGCTCAGGGGAGAAATCAGCCCCAGCATTTT. It translates to CASSYAQGRNQPQHF.

This chain links TRBV15 with TRBJ1-5; D remains unclear. The CDR3 runs 15 residues. Trimming removed 1 base at V and 15 bases at J, with 22 bases between. CDR1 is LNHNV, CDR2 YYDKDF, per germline (reference sequence). The CDR3 DNA sequence: TGTGCCACCAGCAGAGGTGAGGGCCGGGATACTATCTCGCATTTT. Amino acid sequence: CATSRGEGRDTISHF.

In this sample, this clone turned up a few times. The chain couples TRBV4-1 to TRBJ1-4; D not certain. Germline loops: CDR1 MGHRA, CDR2 YSYEKL. The CDR3 is made up of 17 amino acids. The germline V and J ends were trimmed by 0 bases and 1 base, with 12 bases remaining between them. The CDR3 DNA follows: TGCGCCAGCAGCCAAGAGCGTCTAGTTGGAACTAATGAAAAACTGTTTTTT. Translation: CASSQERLVGTNEKLFF.

This clone has just a few counts. The genes are TRBV19 and TRBJ1-5; D gene ambiguous. The V and J ends lost 3 bases and 10 bases respectively, with 10 bases between them. This CDR3 spans 12 amino acids. CDR1 and CDR2 from the germline V gene are LNHDA and SQIVND (reference sequence). The CDR3: CASSILLGPQHF. CDR3 DNA sequence: TGTGCCAGTAGTATCTTACTCGGTCCCCAGCATTTT.

This clone was seen a few times. The chain recombines TRBV9 with TRBJ2-2, with 10 bases matching TRBD2. This CDR3 has 17 residues. Germline V gene sequence: CDR1 SGDLS, CDR2 YYNGEE. V trimming: 4 bases; J trimming: 7 bases; junction bases outside the gene matches: 13. The CDR3 is CASSPKGLADYGGELFF. CDR3 DNA: TGTGCCAGCAGCCCCAAAGGACTAGCGGATTACGGCGGGGAGCTGTTTTTT.

This clone showed up just once. The chain is built from TRBV5-5 and TRBJ2-4, with 7 bases lining up with TRBD2. Germline V lookup: CDR1 SGHKS, CDR2 YYEKEE (reference sequence). The CDR3 spans 20 residues. With V trimmed by 1 base and J by 0 bases, 16 bases remained unmatched. The DNA of the CDR3 is TGTGCCAGCAGCTTGAGCGGCGGGACTAACCCTACTCTAGCCAAAAACATTCAGTACTTC. Protein: CASSLSGGTNPTLAKNIQYF.

The J gene is TRBJ2-7, the V gene TRBV11-1, with 10 bases fitting TRBD2. The length of the CDR3 is 15 residues. CDR1 is SGHAT, CDR2 FQDESV, per germline (reference sequence). V lost 3 bases, J lost 3 bases, and 5 bases stayed unmatched. The CDR3 region is CASSLGASGGYEQYF. The CDR3 bases are TGTGCCAGCAGCTTGGGGGCTAGCGGGGGCTACGAGCAGTACTTC.

This clone was observed a single time. The V call is TRBV10-3, the J call TRBJ2-1; TRBD2 aligns across 8 bases. Germline CDR1 is ENHRY and CDR2 is SYGVKD. The CDR3 covers 15 residues. The V and J ends lost 2 bases and 0 bases, in that order; junction bases with no gene match: 0. The CDR3 nucleotides read TGTGCCATCAGTGAGCGGGAGGGCTCCTACAATGAGCAGTTCTTC. Its translation: CAISEREGSYNEQFF.

The rearrangement joins TRBV7-9 to TRBJ1-4; D is unclear. The germline V gene encodes CDR1 SEHNR and CDR2 FQNEAQ (reference sequence). V was clipped by 4 bases and J by 2 bases, with 8 bases between them. The CDR3 is 14 residues long. For the CDR3, the DNA is TGTGCCAGCAGCTCAAGAAGCACTAATGAAAAACTGTTTTTT. This sequence encodes CASSSRSTNEKLFF.

The V and J genes are TRBV2 and TRBJ2-3, with D maybe TRBD2 (5 bases). The CDR3 runs to 14 residues. Trimming left V 4 bases short and J 4 bases short, with 12 bases between. Looked up from germline, CDR1 is SNHLY and CDR2 is FYNNEI. CDR3 sequence (DNA): TGTGCCAGCAGTGCCCGACCCGGGGCAGATACGCAGTATTTT. This encodes CASSARPGADTQYF.

The gene calls are TRBV2 and TRBJ1-1; 7 bases align to TRBD1. V was pared by 5 bases and J by 3 bases, with 6 bases of the junction left unmatched. This CDR3 has 14 residues. The V gene's germline CDR1 is SNHLY and CDR2 FYNNEI. The CDR3 bases are TGTGCCAGCAGTCAACAGGGGATATACACTGAAGCTTTCTTT. Residues: CASSQQGIYTEAFF.

CDR3 in amino acids: CASKPSEIGELFF. Written as DNA, the CDR3 is TGTGCCAGCAAACCAAGCGAGATCGGGGAGCTGTTTTTT. This chain connects TRBV2 to TRBJ2-2; unclear D gene. The germline V gene encodes CDR1 SNHLY and CDR2 FYNNEI. This CDR3 region has 13 residues. V was clipped by 7 bases and J by 7 bases, with 13 bases between them. The entire variable domain, with the rest obtained from reference TRBV2 and TRBJ2-2, is as follows: EPEVTQTPSHQVTQMGQEVILRCVPISNHLYFYWYRQILGQKVEFLVSFYNNEISEKSEIFDDQFSVERPDGSNFTLKIRSTKLEDSAMYFCASKPSEIGELFFGEGSRLTVL.

V gene TRBV7-9 combines with J gene TRBJ2-1; D is unclear. V shed 1 base and J shed 4 bases, with 11 bases lying between them. Germline V gives CDR1 SEHNR, CDR2 FQNEAQ (reference sequence). The CDR3 sequence is 15 residues long. Here the CDR3 reads CASSLGSTSYNEQFF. The CDR3 nucleotides read TGTGCCAGCAGCTTAGGTAGTACCTCGTACAATGAGCAGTTCTTC.

This chain links TRBV30 with TRBJ1-6; 8 nucleotides line up with TRBD1. Germline loops: CDR1 GTSNPN, CDR2 SVGIG (reference sequence). This CDR3 is 16 amino acids long. With V trimmed by 3 bases and J by 5 bases, 9 bases remained unmatched. The CDR3 protein is CAWRTAGGFNNSPLHF. CDR3 coding DNA: TGTGCCTGGAGGACCGCAGGGGGCTTTAATAATTCACCCCTCCACTTT.

The chain links TRBV6-5 to TRBJ1-5; the D is unclear. Germline-derived CDR1 and CDR2 are MNHEY and SVGAGI. The CDR3 has 11 residues. With 7 bases removed from V and 6 bases from J, the gap between germline ends came to 7 bases. CDR3 sequence: CASMRGQPQHF. The CDR3 nucleotides are TGTGCCAGCATGAGAGGTCAGCCCCAGCATTTT.

DNA for the CDR3: TGTGCCAGCAAACGCAGAATTAATTCACCCCTCCACTTT. This encodes CASKRRINSPLHF. The chain links TRBV27 to TRBJ1-6; D unresolved. This CDR3 has 13 amino acids. Germline V gene lookup returns CDR1 MNHEY and CDR2 SMNVEV (reference sequence). V was pared by 7 bases and J by 6 bases, with 10 bases between.

The chain has TRBV28 and TRBJ2-7, with 7 bases fitting TRBD1. Unmatched junction bases numbered 9, after V lost 1 base and J lost 6 bases. The CDR3 is made up of 15 amino acids. In germline, CDR1 is MDHEN, CDR2 SYDVKM. CDR3 region: CASSLSGQGQAEQYF. In DNA form, the CDR3 reads TGTGCCAGCAGTTTATCGGGCCAAGGACAGGCCGAGCAGTACTTC.

The gene calls are TRBV4-1 and TRBJ2-7, with 7 bases identical to TRBD2. V lost 1 base and J lost 3; bases outside the gene matches: 3. CDR3 size: 14 residues. The germline gives CDR1 MGHRA, CDR2 YSYEKL. The CDR3 DNA reads TGCGCCAGCAGCCAAGTCCGGGACTACTACGAGCAGTACTTC. As protein: CASSQVRDYYEQYF.

The genes are TRBV13 and TRBJ2-6; TRBD1 agrees at 7 bases. Germline trimming cut 5 bases from V and 2 bases from J; bases unmatched to any gene: 3. The CDR3 has 15 residues. Germline V gene lookup returns CDR1 PRHDT and CDR2 FYEKMQ (reference sequence). CDR3 DNA: TGTGCCAGCAGCATCACAGGGGCTGGGGCCAACGTCCTGACTTTC. Protein sequence: CASSITGAGANVLTF.

The CDR3 DNA follows: TGTGCCAGTAGTAATCCGGAAAACTATCCCAATCAGCCCCAGCATTTT. Translated: CASSNPENYPNQPQHF. The rearrangement links TRBV19 to TRBJ1-5; D gene uncertain. V was cut by 4 bases and J by 3 bases, with 16 bases left in between. Germline-derived CDR1 and CDR2 are LNHDA and SQIVND (reference sequence). The CDR3 runs 16 residues.

The chain carries TRBV11-2 and TRBJ2-7; 8 bases agree with TRBD1. CDR1 is SGHAT, CDR2 FQNNGV, per germline. This CDR3 has 15 amino acids. Trimming at V came to 6 bases and at J to 4 bases, leaving 11 bases not matched to a gene. The CDR3: CASRSPGGRRYEQYF. CDR3 bases: TGTGCCAGCAGGTCCCCAGGGGGCCGTAGGTACGAGCAGTACTTC.

CDR3 bases: TGTGCCTGGAGTGTACGACAGGGGGAACGTCAGCCCCAGCATTTT. Its translation: CAWSVRQGERQPQHF. The chain employs TRBV30 and TRBJ1-5, with 9 positions matching TRBD1. The CDR3 covers 15 residues. J was trimmed by 6 bases and V by 0 bases; bases with no gene match: 6. Looked up from germline, CDR1 is GTSNPN and CDR2 is SVGIG (reference sequence).

The chain combines TRBV9 with TRBJ2-7; 10 bases agree with TRBD2. CDR1 and CDR2 (germline): SGDLS, YYNGEE. The V gene end was trimmed by 4 bases and the J gene end by 3 bases; junction bases not matched to a gene: 4. CDR3 size: 14 residues. CDR3 bases: TGTGCCAGCAGCCGAGCGGGGGGGCTCTACGAGCAGTACTTC. It specifies CASSRAGGLYEQYF.

V usage is TRBV28 and J usage is TRBJ1-3; D might be TRBD1 (5 bases). The CDR3 consists of 16 residues. CDR1 is MDHEN, CDR2 SYDVKM, per germline. The V end lost 3 bases, the J end lost 0 bases, and 12 bases lay between the germline ends. The CDR3 DNA reads as TGTGCCAGCAGTTTCTGGAGGGGCGGCTCTGGAAACACCATATATTTT. This gives the protein CASSFWRGGSGNTIYF.

The J gene is TRBJ2-1, the V gene TRBV10-2; TRBD2 is a possible D gene (6 bases). V lost 3 bases and J 0 bases, leaving 9 bases between the germline ends. CDR3 length: 15 amino acids. CDR1 and CDR2 (germline): WSHSY, SAAADI. The CDR3 DNA reads as TGCGCCAGCAGTGATCGGGGGTCCTCCTACAATGAGCAGTTCTTC. Its protein is CASSDRGSSYNEQFF.

The chain is built from TRBV28 and TRBJ1-4, with no clear D. CDR3 length: 14 amino acids. Germline V lookup: CDR1 MDHEN, CDR2 SYDVKM. The V gene lost 4 bases and the J gene lost 8 bases, with 14 bases spanning the gap. DNA for the CDR3: TGTGCCAGCAGTTCGGCAGAGGGTCGCGAAAAACTGTTTTTT. Its translation is CASSSAEGREKLFF.

This chain connects TRBV6-2 or TRBV6-3 to TRBJ2-1; no clear D gene. With 0 bases removed from V and 0 bases from J, the gap between germline ends came to 18 bases. Germline values: CDR1 MNHEY, CDR2 SVGEGT. The CDR3 length is 19 residues. The CDR3 is CASSYSPGPSKSSYNEQFF. The CDR3 coding sequence is TGTGCCAGCAGTTACTCCCCCGGTCCCTCGAAAAGCTCCTACAATGAGCAGTTCTTC.

The chain is built from TRBV6-2 or TRBV6-3 and TRBJ2-1; TRBD2 agrees at 9 bases. Germline assignment: CDR1 MNHEY and CDR2 SVGEGT. The CDR3 length is 16 residues. J gave up 2 bases and V 2 bases, and 4 bases lay outside the gene matches. In DNA form, the CDR3 reads TGTGCCAGCAGTTACCTAAGCGGGAGGCCCTACAATGAGCAGTTCTTC. Translating gives CASSYLSGRPYNEQFF.

This chain joins TRBV19 and TRBJ1-5; 7 nucleotides match TRBD1. Unmatched junction bases numbered 12, after V lost 4 bases and J lost 0 bases. CDR3 length: 18 amino acids. The germline gives CDR1 LNHDA, CDR2 SQIVND (reference sequence). The CDR3 sequence: CASSTYPRQGFSNQPQHF. The DNA of the CDR3 is TGTGCCAGTAGTACATACCCGCGACAGGGTTTTAGCAATCAGCCCCAGCATTTT.

The chain joins TRBV5-1 to TRBJ1-1; perhaps TRBD1 as D (6 bases). CDR1 is SGHRS and CDR2 is YFSETQ in the germline V gene. Trimming stripped 0 bases from V and 5 bases from J, with 17 bases between. The CDR3 runs 16 residues. The CDR3: CASSLAGQPRSTEAFF. The CDR3 nucleotides read TGCGCCAGCAGCTTGGCTGGACAGCCACGAAGTACTGAAGCTTTCTTT.

The chain links TRBV19 to TRBJ1-2; TRBD1 might be the D (6 bases). Trimming removed 5 bases at V and 8 bases at J, with 15 bases between. Per germline, CDR1 LNHDA and CDR2 SQIVND (reference sequence). This CDR3 has 13 residues. This CDR3 reads CASSPTGTWGYTF. The CDR3 region has the DNA TGTGCCAGTAGTCCTACAGGGACCTGGGGCTACACCTTC.